The clone carrying this TCR beta chain was counted only a few times. This sample was included in a study of T cell repertoires in cytomegalovirus infection. V was clipped by 6 bases and J by 2 bases; unmatched bases: 6. This CDR3 spans 16 amino acids. TCRdb reprocessed the reads via MiXCR and lists one record per CDR3 protein. Of 250,000 to 300,000 distinct CDR3 sequences in the sample, over 8% were seen once. The J gene is TRBJ2-1, the V gene TRBV12-3 or TRBV12-4; 11 positions match TRBD2. This receptor was obtained from a human donor in good health (CMV status not recorded). Some clones in this sample may be carry-over from other donors' samples. Source material: PBMCs. The CDR3 DNA reads as TGTGCCAGCAGGCCTATAGCGGGAGGGACCTACAATGAGCAGTTCTTC. Residues: CASRPIAGGTYNEQFF.